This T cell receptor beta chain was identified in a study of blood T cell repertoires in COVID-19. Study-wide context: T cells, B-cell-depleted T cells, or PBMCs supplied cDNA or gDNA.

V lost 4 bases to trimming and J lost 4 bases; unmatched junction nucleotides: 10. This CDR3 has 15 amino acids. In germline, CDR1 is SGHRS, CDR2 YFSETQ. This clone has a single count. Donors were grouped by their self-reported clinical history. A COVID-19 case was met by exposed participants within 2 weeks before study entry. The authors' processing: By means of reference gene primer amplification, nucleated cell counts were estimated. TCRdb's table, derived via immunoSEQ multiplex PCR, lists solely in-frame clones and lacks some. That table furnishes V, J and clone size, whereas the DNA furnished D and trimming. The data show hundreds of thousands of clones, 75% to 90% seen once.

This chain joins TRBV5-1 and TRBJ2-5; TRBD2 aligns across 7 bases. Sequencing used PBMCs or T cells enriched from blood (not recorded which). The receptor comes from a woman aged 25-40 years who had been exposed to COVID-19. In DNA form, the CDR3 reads TGCGCCAGCAGCGGGGCGGGGGAGACGGGAGAGACCCAGTACTTC. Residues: CASSGAGETGETQYF.